Shown below are 3 T cell receptor beta chains from a single sample sequenced in a study of shared clonotypes between healthy human individuals. Using immunoSEQ multiplex PCR, the repertoire was profiled, and TCRdb retains in-frame clones only, with some absent. The sample contains about 480,000 clones, about 80% of which appear only once. The sequencing input was PBMCs. Receptor source: a woman in her 40s in good health. Some clones in this sample may be carry-over from other donors' samples.

This clone was detected a few times. The J gene is TRBJ2-7, the V gene TRBV30; D gene unclear. The CDR3 spans 13 residues. Germline CDR1 and CDR2: GTSNPN and SVGIG (reference sequence). Deletions cut 0 bases from V and 1 base from J, with 7 bases between. CDR3: CAWSVVLSYEQYF. In DNA form, the CDR3 reads TGTGCCTGGAGTGTAGTGTTGTCCTACGAGCAGTACTTC.

This clone was observed a few times. The V gene is TRBV11-2, the J gene TRBJ1-1; no clear D. The length of the CDR3 is 16 residues. Germline CDR1 is SGHAT and CDR2 is FQNNGV. The V and J ends lost 3 bases and 5 bases respectively, with 19 bases between them. DNA of the CDR3: TGTGCCAGCAGCTTGGCGTCTGGCGGGGTTGGGACTGAAGCTTTCTTT. This encodes CASSLASGGVGTEAFF.

The V call is TRBV27, the J call TRBJ2-1; a weak D match, TRBD1 (6 bases). Between the trimmed V and J ends, which lost 4 bases and 12 bases, there was a span of 16 bases. Germline assignment: CDR1 MNHEY and CDR2 SMNVEV (reference sequence). The CDR3 has 13 amino acids. The CDR3 nucleotides read TGTGCCAGCAGTTGGAGGCAGGGGCTGGCGCAGTTCTTC. It yields the protein CASSWRQGLAQFF.